This entry lists 25 T cell receptor beta chains sequenced from one sample in a study of shared clonotypes between healthy human individuals. Sequencing was performed with immunoSEQ multiplex PCR; in TCRdb, only in-frame clones are kept and a portion is missing. The data contain around 690,000 clones, roughly 91% of them singletons. Sequenced input: memory CD8+ T cells from PBMCs. Documented subset: CD45RO+ cells pooled with CCR7-negative TemRA cells. These receptors originate from a man aged 18-30 years in good health. Some clones in this sample may be carry-over from other donors' samples.

The genes are TRBV27 and TRBJ2-1, with D perhaps TRBD2 (6 bases). CDR1 and CDR2 from the germline V gene are MNHEY and SMNVEV (reference sequence). V lost 8 bases, J lost 3 bases, and 17 bases lay in between. The CDR3 is 15 amino acids. The CDR3 sequence: CASGIPGLSYNEQFF. In DNA form, the CDR3 reads TGTGCCAGCGGCATCCCGGGACTGAGCTACAATGAGCAGTTCTTC.

The rearrangement joins TRBV9 to TRBJ2-1; 7 bases are a match to TRBD2. Germline CDR1 is SGDLS and CDR2 is YYNGEE. The V gene end was trimmed by 4 bases and the J gene end by 2 bases; junction bases not matched to a gene: 9. The CDR3 contains 16 residues. The CDR3 nucleotides read TGTGCCAGCAGCCCAGACGGCGGGAGCCCCTACAATGAGCAGTTCTTC. This translates into CASSPDGGSPYNEQFF. The full variable domain, in which reference TRBV9 and TRBJ2-1 provide the parts outside the CDR3, is DSGVTQTPKHLITATGQRVTLRCSPRSGDLSVYWYQQSLDQGLQFLIQYYNGEERAKGNILERFSAQQFPDLHSELNLSSLELGDSALYFCASSPDGGSPYNEQFFGPGTRLTVL.

This clone was observed a few times. Other DNA sequences of this sample code for an identical CDR3. This chain uses TRBV27 with TRBJ2-2; D is perhaps TRBD1 or TRBD2 (5 bases each). This CDR3 is 13 amino acids long. Trimming stripped 2 bases from V and 6 bases from J, with 7 bases between. Per the germline V gene, CDR1 is MNHEY and CDR2 is SMNVEV (reference sequence). CDR3 sequence: CASSLRGPGELFF. As DNA, the CDR3 is TGTGCCAGCAGTTTACGGGGACCCGGGGAGCTGTTTTTT.

There are many counts of this clone. Other DNA variants within this sample encode the same CDR3. The rearrangement uses TRBV28 and TRBJ2-7; TRBD1 might be the D (6 bases). From germline, CDR1 is MDHEN and CDR2 SYDVKM. Trimming removed 5 bases from V and 2 bases from J, with 19 bases in between. CDR3 length: 16 amino acids. The CDR3 region is CASSPGASRAPYEQYF. DNA for the CDR3: TGTGCCAGCAGTCCAGGGGCCAGCAGAGCCCCCTACGAGCAGTACTTC.

The chain is built from TRBV6-5 and TRBJ2-7, with D unclear. Germline loops: CDR1 MNHEY, CDR2 SVGAGI. This CDR3 has 14 amino acids. V lost 4 bases, J lost 3 bases, and 13 bases lay in between. CDR3 residues: CASSSPGPGYEQYF. For the CDR3, the DNA is TGTGCCAGCAGTTCTCCGGGCCCTGGCTACGAGCAGTACTTC.

The CDR3 loop reads CASSFLAAAEQFF. In DNA form, the CDR3 reads TGTGCCAGCAGTTTTCTCGCCGCTGCTGAGCAGTTCTTC. The V call is TRBV27, the J call TRBJ2-1; D remains unclear. Germline CDR1 MNHEY, CDR2 SMNVEV (reference sequence). The ends were cut back, 3 bases at V and 9 bases at J, with 12 bases in the middle. The CDR3 length is 13 residues.

The chain employs TRBV6-6 and TRBJ1-2; D remains ambiguous. Germline V gene sequence: CDR1 MNHNY, CDR2 SVGAGI (reference sequence). This CDR3 region has 10 residues. Trimming cost V 5 bases and J 6 bases, with 4 bases left between them. The DNA for the CDR3 is TGTGCCAGCAGTCAGGATGGCTACACCTTC. Its protein product is CASSQDGYTF.

The rearrangement uses TRBV6-1 and TRBJ2-6; D not certain. The V and J ends lost 2 bases and 0 bases respectively, with 5 bases between them. CDR3 length equals 15 residues. CDR1 and CDR2 from the germline V gene are MNHNS and SASEGT. The DNA of the CDR3 is TGTGCCAGCAGTGAAAATAGCTCTGGGGCCAACGTCCTGACTTTC. It translates to CASSENSSGANVLTF.

This chain uses TRBV27 with TRBJ2-7; possibly TRBD1 for D (5 bases). The V end was cut by 0 bases, the J end by 4 bases, with 10 bases between. There are 14 residues in the CDR3. In germline, CDR1 is MNHEY, CDR2 SMNVEV (reference sequence). CDR3 sequence reads: CASSLSARGYEQYF. The CDR3 coding sequence is TGTGCCAGCAGTTTATCGGCAAGGGGTTACGAGCAGTACTTC.

The chain joins TRBV6-6 to TRBJ1-3; D gene ambiguous. Trimming stripped 3 bases from V and 4 bases from J, with 7 bases between. Germline CDR1 reads MNHNY; CDR2 reads SVGAGI (reference sequence). The CDR3 is 13 residues long. In DNA, the CDR3 is TGTGCCAGCAGTTATTCGGAAGGAAACACCATATATTTT. Residues: CASSYSEGNTIYF.

This clone has only one observation. The CDR3 nucleotides are TGTGCCAGTAGTAAGGCTAGCGGGAGAAGAGCAGATACGCAGTATTTT. Encoded protein: CASSKASGRRADTQYF. This sequence joins TRBV19 and TRBJ2-3; 10 bases fit TRBD2. With 4 bases clipped from V and 4 bases from J, the junction kept 8 bases outside the gene matches. CDR3 size: 16 residues. Germline values: CDR1 LNHDA, CDR2 SQIVND (reference sequence).

This rearrangement joins TRBV7-9 to TRBJ1-2; D is uncertain. This CDR3 has 15 residues. Germline CDR1 SEHNR, CDR2 FQNEAQ (reference sequence). V was clipped by 8 bases and J by 2 bases, with 18 bases between them. The CDR3, as DNA: TGTGCCAGCGGCCCTGACGAGGAGCGGAACTATGGCTACACCTTC. It yields the protein CASGPDEERNYGYTF.

The chain is built from TRBV29-1 and TRBJ2-1, with D uncertain. CDR1 and CDR2 (germline): SQVTM, ANQGSEA. V was cut by 5 bases and J by 0 bases, with 11 bases left in between. This CDR3 is 14 amino acids long. CDR3 sequence: CSVFSLSSYNEQFF. CDR3 nucleotide sequence: TGCAGCGTTTTCAGTCTAAGCTCCTACAATGAGCAGTTCTTC.

The chain employs TRBV6-5 and TRBJ1-4; a possible D gene is TRBD1 (6 bases). Germline V gene sequence: CDR1 MNHEY, CDR2 SVGAGI. The CDR3 loop spans 13 amino acids. V lost 6 bases, J lost 7 bases, and 12 bases lay in between. CDR3 sequence: CASSWGRGEKLFF. Here the CDR3 DNA reads TGTGCCAGCAGCTGGGGGCGCGGTGAAAAACTGTTTTTT.

In DNA, the CDR3 is TGTGCCAGTAGTATAGATCGGCGGGGGTACAATGAGCAGTTCTTC. Encoded protein: CASSIDRRGYNEQFF. The chain couples TRBV19 to TRBJ2-1; TRBD2 matches at 7 bases. The CDR3 has 15 residues. V gave up 0 bases and J gave up 4 bases; unmatched junction bases: 3. CDR1 is LNHDA and CDR2 is SQIVND in the germline V gene (reference sequence).

Note on this clone: The sample contains more than one DNA sequence encoding this CDR3. The gene calls are TRBV27 and TRBJ2-1; D uncertain. Deletions cut 3 bases from V and 4 bases from J, with 7 bases between. The CDR3 is 13 residues long. CDR1 is MNHEY and CDR2 is SMNVEV in the germline V gene (reference sequence). CDR3 in amino acids: CASSFSVYNEQFF. The CDR3 DNA reads TGTGCCAGCAGTTTTTCGGTTTACAATGAGCAGTTCTTC.

For the CDR3, the DNA is TGTGCCAGCACTCCAGGGGGCTGGGAGACCCAGTACTTC. Its translation is CASTPGGWETQYF. This chain links TRBV7-9 with TRBJ2-5; 8 nucleotides agree with TRBD1. This CDR3 is 13 amino acids long. After removal of 7 bases from V and 5 bases from J, the junction contained 6 bases not matched to a gene. Germline CDR1 and CDR2: SEHNR and FQNEAQ (reference sequence). Together with reference TRBV7-9 and TRBJ2-5, the CDR3 gives the full variable domain: DTGVSQNPRHKITKRGQNVTFRCDPISEHNRLYWYRQTLGQGPEFLTYFQNEAQLEKSRLLSDRFSAERPKGSFSTLEIQRTEQGDSAMYLCASTPGGWETQYFGPGTRLLVL.

The chain employs TRBV19 and TRBJ1-2; TRBD1 matches at 9 bases. Unmatched junction bases numbered 3, after V lost 6 bases and J lost 7 bases. This CDR3 region has 12 residues. Germline V gives CDR1 LNHDA, CDR2 SQIVND (reference sequence). CDR3: CASRQGASGYTF. The CDR3 DNA sequence: TGTGCCAGTAGACAGGGGGCGAGTGGCTACACCTTC.

The chain recombines TRBV10-3 with TRBJ2-7; D gene ambiguous. Per germline, CDR1 ENHRY and CDR2 SYGVKD. The V and J ends lost 4 bases and 1 base respectively, with 5 bases between them. The CDR3 covers 12 residues. CDR3 residues: CAISGGSYEQYF. For the CDR3, the DNA is TGTGCCATCAGTGGGGGATCCTACGAGCAGTACTTC.

The table lists this clone with a few counts. The chain joins TRBV11-2 to TRBJ1-1; D is unclear. In germline, CDR1 is SGHAT, CDR2 FQNNGV. CDR3 length: 13 residues. With 5 bases removed from V and 1 base from J, the gap between germline ends came to 8 bases. The CDR3 is CASSTGSNTEAFF. The DNA for the CDR3 is TGTGCCAGCAGCACTGGGTCGAACACTGAAGCTTTCTTT.

The chain employs TRBV11-2 and TRBJ2-5; D perhaps matches TRBD1 (6 bases). Trimming shortened V by 5 bases and J by 5 bases, and 15 bases separated the two germline ends. The CDR3 consists of 14 residues. CDR1 and CDR2 (germline): SGHAT, FQNNGV. The CDR3 DNA sequence: TGTGCCAGCAGCCCCCGAGGGGGTGAGGAGACCCAGTACTTC. This gives the protein CASSPRGGEETQYF.

This clone came up once. The chain employs TRBV11-2 and TRBJ2-7, with 7 bases lining up with TRBD1. CDR3 length equals 14 residues. From germline, CDR1 is SGHAT and CDR2 FQNNGV. Trimming at V came to 3 bases and at J to 2 bases, leaving 4 bases not matched to a gene. CDR3 sequence (DNA): TGTGCCAGCAGCTTCGACAGGGTTCCCTACGAGCAGTACTTC. Translated: CASSFDRVPYEQYF.

The chain recombines TRBV28 with TRBJ2-7; D is undetermined. Trimming stripped 6 bases from V and 2 bases from J, with 14 bases between. Germline CDR1 MDHEN, CDR2 SYDVKM. The CDR3 is 14 amino acids. CDR3 in DNA: TGTGCCAGCAGCCTACCGGGCTTCACCTACGAGCAGTACTTC. Encoded protein: CASSLPGFTYEQYF.

The chain is built from TRBV6-1 and TRBJ1-5; D remains unclear. The germline V and J ends were trimmed by 1 base and 5 bases, with 15 bases remaining between them. Germline loops: CDR1 MNHNS, CDR2 SASEGT. The CDR3 has 16 amino acids. This chain's CDR3 is CASSEVRRADYQPQHF. The DNA of the CDR3 is TGTGCCAGCAGTGAAGTTCGACGGGCAGACTATCAGCCCCAGCATTTT.

This sequence joins TRBV7-9 and TRBJ2-4; D perhaps matches TRBD2 (6 bases). V dropped 5 bases and J dropped 0 bases, with 20 bases sitting between them. The germline V gene encodes CDR1 SEHNR and CDR2 FQNEAQ (reference sequence). The CDR3 runs to 18 residues. The CDR3 here is CASSIGPVAELAKNIQYF. In DNA, the CDR3 is TGTGCCAGCAGCATAGGCCCCGTAGCGGAACTAGCCAAAAACATTCAGTACTTC.